This TCR beta chain was captured in a study of high-grade serous ovarian cancer treatment subgroups. Study background: Each sample yielded on average roughly 7,400 unique TCR beta rearrangements from some 15,000 reads.

General study points: Clonal relatedness tracked neoantigen level, and by trend copy number and mutation load. Bulk tumor TCR sequencing gave no spatial information. Repertoire analysis covered CDR3 alone, not CDR1 or CDR2.

In the case of this clone: What it binds is unknown.

The tumor samples were collected prior to definitive surgery or chemotherapy. Generated by immunoSEQ multiplex PCR, the TCRdb table keeps only in-frame clones and is missing some. The sample comprises about 15,000 clones, less than 90% of which are singletons, and over 5.5% rests with the top ten. With 1 base removed from V and 3 bases from J, the gap between germline ends came to 9 bases. The germline gives CDR1 LGHNA, CDR2 YSLEER. The CDR3 is 14 amino acids. The sample comprised tumor tissue. The chain combines TRBV4-3 with TRBJ1-2; a weak D match, TRBD1 (6 bases). This TCR was recovered from a human donor with high-grade serous ovarian cancer. As DNA, the CDR3 is TGCGCCAGCAGCCAAGTGGGACAACACTATGGCTACACCTTC. Amino acid sequence: CASSQVGQHYGYTF.